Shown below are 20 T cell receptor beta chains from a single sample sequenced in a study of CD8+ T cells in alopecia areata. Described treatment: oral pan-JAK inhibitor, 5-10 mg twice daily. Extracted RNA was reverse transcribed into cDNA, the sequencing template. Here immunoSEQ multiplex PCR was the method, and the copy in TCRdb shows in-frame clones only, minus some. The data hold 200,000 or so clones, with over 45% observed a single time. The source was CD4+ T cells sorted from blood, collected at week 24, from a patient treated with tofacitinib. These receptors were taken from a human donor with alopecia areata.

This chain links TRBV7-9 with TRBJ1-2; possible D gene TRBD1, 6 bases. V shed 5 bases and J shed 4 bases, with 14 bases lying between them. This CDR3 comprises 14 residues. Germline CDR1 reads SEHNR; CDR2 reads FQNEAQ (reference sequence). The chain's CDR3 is CASSPSGDIYGYTF. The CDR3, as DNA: TGTGCCAGCAGCCCGTCCGGGGACATCTATGGCTACACCTTC.

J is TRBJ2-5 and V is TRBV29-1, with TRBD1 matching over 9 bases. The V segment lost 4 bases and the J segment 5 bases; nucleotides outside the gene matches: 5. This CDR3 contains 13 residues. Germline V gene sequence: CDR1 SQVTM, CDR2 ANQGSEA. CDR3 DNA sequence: TGCAGCGTTGTGGACAGGGGTGCGGAGACCCAGTACTTC. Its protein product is CSVVDRGAETQYF. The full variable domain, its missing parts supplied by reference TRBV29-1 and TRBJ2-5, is SAVISQKPSRDICQRGTSLTIQCQVDSQVTMMFWYRQQPGQSLTLIATANQGSEATYESGFVIDKFPISRPNLTFSTLTVSNMSPEDSSIYLCSVVDRGAETQYFGPGTRLLVL.

The CDR3 sequence is CASSRQTYTGGVYGYTF. CDR3 sequence (DNA): TGTGCCAGCAGCCGTCAAACTTACACAGGGGGCGTCTATGGCTACACCTTC. J is TRBJ1-2 and V is TRBV7-6; TRBD1 aligns across 9 bases. Looked up from germline, CDR1 is SGHVS and CDR2 is FNYEAQ. The CDR3 is made up of 17 amino acids. V dropped 5 bases and J dropped 4; count of bases not matched to a gene: 14.

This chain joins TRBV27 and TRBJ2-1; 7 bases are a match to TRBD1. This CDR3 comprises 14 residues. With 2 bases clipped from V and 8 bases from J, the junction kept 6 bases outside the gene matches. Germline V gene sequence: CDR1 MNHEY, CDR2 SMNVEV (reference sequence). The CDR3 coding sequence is TGTGCCAGCAGTTTACTCGGCAGGGGGTATGAGCAGTTCTTC. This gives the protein CASSLLGRGYEQFF.

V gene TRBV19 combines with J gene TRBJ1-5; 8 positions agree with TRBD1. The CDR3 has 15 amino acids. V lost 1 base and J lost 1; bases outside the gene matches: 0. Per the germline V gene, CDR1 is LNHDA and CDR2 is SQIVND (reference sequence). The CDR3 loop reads CASSIGTGSNQPQHF. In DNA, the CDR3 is TGTGCCAGTAGTATAGGGACAGGGAGCAATCAGCCCCAGCATTTT.

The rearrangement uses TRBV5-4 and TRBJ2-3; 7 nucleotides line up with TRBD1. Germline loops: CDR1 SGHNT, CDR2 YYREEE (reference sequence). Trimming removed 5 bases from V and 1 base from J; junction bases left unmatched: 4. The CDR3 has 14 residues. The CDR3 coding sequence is TGTGCCAGCAGAGCAGGACAGGGCACAGATACGCAGTATTTT. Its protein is CASRAGQGTDTQYF.

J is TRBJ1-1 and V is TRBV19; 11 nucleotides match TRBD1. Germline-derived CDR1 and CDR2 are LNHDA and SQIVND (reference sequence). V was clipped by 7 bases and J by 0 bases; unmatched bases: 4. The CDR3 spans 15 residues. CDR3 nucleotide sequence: TGTGCCAGTATCGCGGGACAGGGGGTGAACACTGAAGCTTTCTTT. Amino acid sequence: CASIAGQGVNTEAFF.

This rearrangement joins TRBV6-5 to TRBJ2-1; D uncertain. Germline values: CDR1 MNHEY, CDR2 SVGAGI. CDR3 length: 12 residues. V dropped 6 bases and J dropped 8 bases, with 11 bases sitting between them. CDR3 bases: TGTGCCAGCAGAACCCCGGGCGATGAGCAGTTCTTC. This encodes CASRTPGDEQFF.

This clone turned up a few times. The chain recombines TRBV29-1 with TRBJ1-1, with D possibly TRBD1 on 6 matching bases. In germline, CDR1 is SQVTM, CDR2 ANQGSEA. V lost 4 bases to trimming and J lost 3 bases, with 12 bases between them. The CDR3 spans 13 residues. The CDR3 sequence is CSVGRGADTEAFF. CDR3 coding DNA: TGCAGCGTTGGCCGGGGGGCTGACACTGAAGCTTTCTTT.

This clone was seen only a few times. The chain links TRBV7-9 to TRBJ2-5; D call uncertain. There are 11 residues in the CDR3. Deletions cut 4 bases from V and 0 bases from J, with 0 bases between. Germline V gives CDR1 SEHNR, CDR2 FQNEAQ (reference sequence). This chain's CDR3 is CASSYQETQYF. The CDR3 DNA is TGTGCCAGCAGCTACCAAGAGACCCAGTACTTC.

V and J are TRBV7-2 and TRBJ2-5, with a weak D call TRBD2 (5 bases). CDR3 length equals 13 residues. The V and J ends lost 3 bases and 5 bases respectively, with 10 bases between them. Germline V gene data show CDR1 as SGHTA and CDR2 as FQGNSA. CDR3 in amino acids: CASSFRGYETQYF. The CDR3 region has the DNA TGTGCCAGCAGCTTTAGAGGGTATGAGACCCAGTACTTC.

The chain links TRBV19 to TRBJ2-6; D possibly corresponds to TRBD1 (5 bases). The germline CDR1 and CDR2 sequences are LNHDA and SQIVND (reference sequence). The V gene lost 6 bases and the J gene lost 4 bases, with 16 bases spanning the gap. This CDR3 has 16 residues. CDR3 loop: CASSLTTGSGANVLTF. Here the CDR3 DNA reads TGTGCCAGTAGCCTAACAACAGGTTCCGGGGCCAACGTCCTGACTTTC.

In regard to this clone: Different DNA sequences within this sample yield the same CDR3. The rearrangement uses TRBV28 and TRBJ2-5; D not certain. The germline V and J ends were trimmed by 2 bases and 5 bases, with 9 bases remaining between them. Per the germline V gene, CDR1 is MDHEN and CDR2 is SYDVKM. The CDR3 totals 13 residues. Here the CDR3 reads CASSLGRLETQYF. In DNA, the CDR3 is TGTGCCAGCAGTTTAGGGCGGCTTGAGACCCAGTACTTC.

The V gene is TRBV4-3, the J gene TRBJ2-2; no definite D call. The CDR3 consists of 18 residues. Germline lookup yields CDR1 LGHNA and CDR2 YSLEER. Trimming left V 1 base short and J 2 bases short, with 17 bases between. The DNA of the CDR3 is TGCGCCAGCAGCCAAGCAAGCGTGCCTCGATTCAACACCGGGGAGCTGTTTTTT. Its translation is CASSQASVPRFNTGELFF.

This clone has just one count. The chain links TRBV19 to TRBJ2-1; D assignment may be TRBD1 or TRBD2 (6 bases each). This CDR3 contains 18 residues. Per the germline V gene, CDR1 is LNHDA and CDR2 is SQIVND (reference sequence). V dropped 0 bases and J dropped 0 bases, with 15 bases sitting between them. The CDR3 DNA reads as TGTGCCAGTAGTATAGATTTCGGGGGCCGGAGCTCCTACAATGAGCAGTTCTTC. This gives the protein CASSIDFGGRSSYNEQFF.

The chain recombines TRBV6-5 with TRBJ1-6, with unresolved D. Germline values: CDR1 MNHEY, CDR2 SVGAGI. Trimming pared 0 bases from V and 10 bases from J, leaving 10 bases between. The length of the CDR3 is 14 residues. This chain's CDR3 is CASSYSRGGSPLHF. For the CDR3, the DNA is TGTGCCAGCAGTTACTCGCGGGGAGGGTCACCCCTCCACTTT.

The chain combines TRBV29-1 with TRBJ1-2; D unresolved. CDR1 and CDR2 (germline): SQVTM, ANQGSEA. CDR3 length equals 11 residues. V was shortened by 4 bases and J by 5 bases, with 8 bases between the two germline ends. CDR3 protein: CSVGDGYGYTF. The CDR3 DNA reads TGCAGCGTTGGAGACGGATATGGCTACACCTTC.

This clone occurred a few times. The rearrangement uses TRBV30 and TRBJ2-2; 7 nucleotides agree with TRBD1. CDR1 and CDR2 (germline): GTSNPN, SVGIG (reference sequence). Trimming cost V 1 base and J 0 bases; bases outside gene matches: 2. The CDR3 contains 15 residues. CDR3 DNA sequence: TGTGCCTGGAGTGGACAGGGAACGAACACCGGGGAGCTGTTTTTT. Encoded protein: CAWSGQGTNTGELFF.

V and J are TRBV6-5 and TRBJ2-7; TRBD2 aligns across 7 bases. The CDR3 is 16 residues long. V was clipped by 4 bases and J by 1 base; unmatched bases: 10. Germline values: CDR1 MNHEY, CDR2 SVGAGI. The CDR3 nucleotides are TGTGCCAGCAGTTCCCGACACGGCGGGAGTTCCTACGAGCAGTACTTC. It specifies CASSSRHGGSSYEQYF.

This chain's CDR3 is CAWNQLAGAYEQYF. The CDR3 coding sequence is TGTGCCTGGAACCAACTAGCGGGGGCCTACGAGCAGTACTTC. This sequence joins TRBV30 and TRBJ2-7, with 11 bases identical to TRBD2. The length of the CDR3 is 14 residues. The J segment lost 2 bases and the V segment lost 4 bases, leaving 4 bases of the junction unmatched. Germline V gene sequence: CDR1 GTSNPN, CDR2 SVGIG (reference sequence).